This TCR beta chain is drawn from a study of control samples from healthy donors and cancer patients. CDR3 size: 13 residues. The V end was cut by 4 bases, the J end by 2 bases, with 6 bases between. Germline assignment: CDR1 SGHNT and CDR2 YENEEA. The repertoire was sequenced with immunoSEQ multiplex PCR; TCRdb's copy has only in-frame clones and lacks some. The repertoire has 150,000 to 200,000 clones, 90% to 95% of them found once; the top ten carry 1.2% to 1.5%. This chain joins TRBV11-3 and TRBJ1-3; D call uncertain. The source of this sequence is a man between 25 and 39 years old in good health. The material sequenced was blood. CDR3 amino acids: CASSSETGNTIYF. In nucleotides, the CDR3 is TGTGCCAGCAGCTCAGAGACTGGAAACACCATATATTTT. The whole variable domain, remainder taken from reference TRBV11-3 and TRBJ1-3, is EAGVVQSPRYKIIEKKQPVAFWCNPISGHNTLYWYLQNLGQGPELLIRYENEEAVDDSQLPKDRFSAERLKGVDSTLKIQPAELGDSAVYLCASSSETGNTIYFGEGSWLTVV.